A single sample is the source of the 18 T cell receptor beta chains below, sequenced in a study of CD8+ T cells in alopecia areata. As the sequencing template, cDNA was produced by extracting RNA and reverse transcribing it. TCRdb's table, derived via immunoSEQ multiplex PCR, lists solely in-frame clones and lacks some. The sample carries 150,000 to 200,000 clones, approximately 52% recorded once. Described treatment: oral pan-JAK inhibitor, 5-10 mg twice daily. Sample: CD4+ T cells sorted from blood, taken between weeks 55 and 65, from a patient treated with tofacitinib. The source of these receptors is a human donor with alopecia areata.

This clone was seen a few times. The chain joins TRBV29-1 to TRBJ1-2; D remains ambiguous. V lost 7 bases to trimming and J lost 0 bases, with 12 bases between them. The CDR3 extends over 13 amino acids. Germline values: CDR1 SQVTM, CDR2 ANQGSEA. For the CDR3, the DNA is TGCAGCGCAGGCCAGCCCGCTAACTATGGCTACACCTTC. This codes for CSAGQPANYGYTF.

The gene calls are TRBV29-1 and TRBJ2-5; 10 bases fit TRBD1. CDR1 SQVTM and CDR2 ANQGSEA come from the germline V gene. The length of the CDR3 is 13 residues. V lost 7 bases to trimming and J lost 4 bases; unmatched junction nucleotides: 6. CDR3 nucleotide sequence: TGCAGCGCGAGACAGGGGGCGGGAGAGACCCAGTACTTC. Its translation: CSARQGAGETQYF. Combining the CDR3 with reference TRBV29-1 and TRBJ2-5 gives the whole variable domain SAVISQKPSRDICQRGTSLTIQCQVDSQVTMMFWYRQQPGQSLTLIATANQGSEATYESGFVIDKFPISRPNLTFSTLTVSNMSPEDSSIYLCSARQGAGETQYFGPGTRLLVL.

The chain recombines TRBV29-1 with TRBJ1-1, with TRBD1 matching over 8 bases. V dropped 4 bases and J dropped 6; count of bases not matched to a gene: 1. The CDR3 runs to 11 residues. Germline V gives CDR1 SQVTM, CDR2 ANQGSEA. CDR3 nucleotides: TGCAGCGTTGGGGGACAGGCTGAAGCTTTCTTT. Translated: CSVGGQAEAFF.

Comments on this clone: Additional DNA sequences in this sample encode the identical CDR3. This chain uses TRBV27 with TRBJ1-5, with D uncertain. Between the trimmed V and J ends, which lost 6 bases and 6 bases, there was a span of 9 bases. Germline values: CDR1 MNHEY, CDR2 SMNVEV (reference sequence). The CDR3 covers 12 residues. The CDR3 loop is CASSFLGQPQHF. CDR3 coding DNA: TGTGCCAGCAGCTTCCTGGGTCAGCCCCAGCATTTT.

This clone was seen a single time. The chain combines TRBV9 with TRBJ1-6; 7 bases are shared with TRBD1. The CDR3 loop spans 16 amino acids. V shed 3 bases and J 6 bases; nucleotides not matched to a gene: 9. The germline gives CDR1 SGDLS, CDR2 YYNGEE. CDR3 sequence (DNA): TGTGCCAGCAGCGGGAGACAGGGCAGGACTAATTCACCCCTCCACTTT. Translation gives CASSGRQGRTNSPLHF.

This clone was recorded many times. J is TRBJ2-3 and V is TRBV6-5; D remains unclear. The CDR3 consists of 14 residues. V was shortened by 6 bases and J by 6 bases, with 16 bases between the two germline ends. CDR1 is MNHEY and CDR2 is SVGAGI in the germline V gene. The CDR3 coding sequence is TGTGCCAGCAGGATGGACGGGCTCACGGATACGCAGTATTTT. Translating gives CASRMDGLTDTQYF.

The table lists this clone with a few counts. The V gene is TRBV6-6, the J gene TRBJ2-5; D may match TRBD1 or TRBD2 (6 bases each). There are 14 residues in the CDR3. CDR1 is MNHNY and CDR2 is SVGAGI in the germline V gene (reference sequence). The ends were cut back, 5 bases at V and 7 bases at J, with 17 bases in the middle. Here the CDR3 DNA reads TGTGCCAGCAGTCCTACGAGGGGGGTTGCGACCCAGTACTTC. Translating gives CASSPTRGVATQYF.

A few counts support this clone. The rearrangement uses TRBV11-2 and TRBJ1-1; D unresolved. The germline V and J ends were trimmed by 0 bases and 0 bases, with 11 bases remaining between them. The CDR3 is 16 amino acids. Germline lookup yields CDR1 SGHAT and CDR2 FQNNGV. CDR3 in DNA: TGTGCCAGCAGCTTAGATGGGAGGAGAATGAACACTGAAGCTTTCTTT. Its translation is CASSLDGRRMNTEAFF.

The chain combines TRBV27 with TRBJ1-1, with D possibly TRBD1 on 5 matching bases. This CDR3 has 13 amino acids. Germline V lookup: CDR1 MNHEY, CDR2 SMNVEV (reference sequence). V dropped 7 bases and J dropped 5 bases, with 14 bases sitting between them. The chain's CDR3 is CASTLTRGTEAFF. The CDR3 bases are TGTGCCAGCACCCTTACTCGGGGGACTGAAGCTTTCTTT.

This sequence joins TRBV5-6 and TRBJ2-3; D uncertain. The germline V and J ends were trimmed by 1 base and 4 bases, with 7 bases remaining between them. Germline CDR1 reads SGHDT; CDR2 reads YYEEEE. The CDR3 has 13 amino acids. The CDR3, as DNA: TGTGCCAGCAGCTTGTTGGTGGCAGATACGCAGTATTTT. This translates into CASSLLVADTQYF.

This clone was counted only a few times. The chain uses TRBV18 and TRBJ2-7, with 10 bases matching TRBD1. With 3 bases clipped from V and 1 base from J, the junction kept 3 bases outside the gene matches. Germline loops: CDR1 KGHSH, CDR2 LQKENI. There are 15 residues in the CDR3. Written as DNA, the CDR3 is TGTGCCAGCTCACCCGGACAGGGGGGATCCTACGAGCAGTACTTC. It translates to CASSPGQGGSYEQYF.

A note on this clone: Compared with germline, one end of the junction differs, possibly owing to a read error. Distinct nucleotide sequences in the sample also encode this CDR3. The chain couples TRBV15 to TRBJ2-5; D gene unclear. CDR3 length: 14 amino acids. Germline V gives CDR1 LNHNV, CDR2 YYDKDF (reference sequence). CDR3 sequence (DNA): TGTGCCACCAGCAGAGAACTACGTCTGGAGACCCAATACTTC. Translating gives CATSRELRLETQYF.

The rearrangement joins TRBV4-1 to TRBJ2-6, with D possibly matching TRBD1 (6 bases). There are 16 residues in the CDR3. The germline gives CDR1 MGHRA, CDR2 YSYEKL. The V gene lost 4 bases and the J gene lost 0 bases, with 10 bases spanning the gap. CDR3 in amino acids: CASSRTGFSGANVLTF. For the CDR3, the DNA is TGCGCCAGCAGCCGAACAGGGTTCTCTGGGGCCAACGTCCTGACTTTC.

The rearrangement joins TRBV4-2 to TRBJ1-2; D ambiguous. Trimming cost V 0 bases and J 1 base, with 6 bases left between them. The germline CDR1 and CDR2 sequences are LGHNA and YNFKEQ. This CDR3 contains 14 residues. In nucleotides, the CDR3 is TGTGCCAGCAGCCAAGAGACACATAACTATGGCTACACCTTC. Translation: CASSQETHNYGYTF.

J is TRBJ2-3 and V is TRBV29-1; D may correspond to TRBD1 or TRBD2 (7 bases each). The ends were cut back, 3 bases at V and 3 bases at J, with 13 bases in the middle. The CDR3 has 14 amino acids. Germline V gene data show CDR1 as SQVTM and CDR2 as ANQGSEA. The CDR3 nucleotides are TGCAGCGTTGATGGCCAGGGGGGGACAGATACGCAGTATTTT. It specifies CSVDGQGGTDTQYF.

This sequence joins TRBV2 and TRBJ2-1; possibly TRBD1 for D (6 bases). V was cut by 11 bases and J by 0 bases, with 14 bases left in between. This CDR3 region has 14 residues. CDR1 is SNHLY, CDR2 FYNNEI, per germline. Here the CDR3 reads CARTGLGSYNEQFF. CDR3 nucleotides: TGTGCCCGAACAGGGCTAGGCTCCTACAATGAGCAGTTCTTC.

The gene calls are TRBV27 and TRBJ2-3, with 8 bases identical to TRBD2. This CDR3 is 13 amino acids long. V trimming: 7 bases; J trimming: 5 bases; junction bases outside the gene matches: 5. Germline loops: CDR1 MNHEY, CDR2 SMNVEV (reference sequence). CDR3 nucleotide sequence: TGTGCCAGCAAAGTGAGCGGGGGAGATACGCAGTATTTT. Residues: CASKVSGGDTQYF.

There are a few counts of this clone. The V and J genes are TRBV7-9 and TRBJ2-4, with 8 positions matching TRBD2. After removal of 3 bases from V and 8 bases from J, the junction contained 3 bases not matched to a gene. CDR1 is SEHNR and CDR2 is FQNEAQ in the germline V gene (reference sequence). The CDR3 is made up of 13 amino acids. In nucleotides, the CDR3 is TGTGCCAGCAGCTTCCGGCGGGGGGACATTCAGTACTTC. Amino acid sequence: CASSFRRGDIQYF.